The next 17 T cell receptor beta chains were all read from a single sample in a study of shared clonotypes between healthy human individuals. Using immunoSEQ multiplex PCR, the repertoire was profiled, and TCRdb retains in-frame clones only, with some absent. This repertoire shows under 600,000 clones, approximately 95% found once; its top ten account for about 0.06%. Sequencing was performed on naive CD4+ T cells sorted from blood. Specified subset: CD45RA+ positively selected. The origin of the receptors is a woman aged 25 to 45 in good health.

Written as DNA, the CDR3 is TGTGCCAGCAGTTTAAGGGGCACAGCCCCGCAAGAGACCCAGTACTTC. Translated, it gives CASSLRGTAPQETQYF. The chain employs TRBV27 and TRBJ2-5; possibly TRBD1 for D (5 bases). The length of the CDR3 is 16 residues. Trimming pared 2 bases from V and 2 bases from J, leaving 15 bases between. The germline CDR1 and CDR2 sequences are MNHEY and SMNVEV (reference sequence).

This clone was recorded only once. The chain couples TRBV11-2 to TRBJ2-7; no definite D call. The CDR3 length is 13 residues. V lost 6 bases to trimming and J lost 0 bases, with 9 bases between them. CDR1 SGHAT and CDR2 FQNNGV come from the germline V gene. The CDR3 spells CASRKLNSYEQYF. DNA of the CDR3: TGTGCCAGCAGGAAACTGAACTCCTACGAGCAGTACTTC. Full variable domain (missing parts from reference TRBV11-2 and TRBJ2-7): EAGVAQSPRYKIIEKRQSVAFWCNPISGHATLYWYQQILGQGPKLLIQFQNNGVVDDSQLPKDRFSAERLKGVDSTLKIQPAKLEDSAVYLCASRKLNSYEQYFGPGTRLTVT.

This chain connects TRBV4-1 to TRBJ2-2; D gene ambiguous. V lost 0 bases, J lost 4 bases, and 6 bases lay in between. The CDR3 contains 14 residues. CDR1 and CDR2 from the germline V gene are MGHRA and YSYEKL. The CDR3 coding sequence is TGCGCCAGCAGCCAAGACGGCCCCACCGGGGAGCTGTTTTTT. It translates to CASSQDGPTGELFF.

CDR3 sequence (DNA): TGTGCCAGCAGTACCAGGACAGGGTCTCAGGAGGCCCAGTACTTC. It specifies CASSTRTGSQEAQYF. The chain carries TRBV27 and TRBJ2-5; TRBD1 agrees at 8 bases. The germline V gene encodes CDR1 MNHEY and CDR2 SMNVEV (reference sequence). The CDR3 covers 15 residues. The trim removed 5 bases at V and 9 bases at J, leaving 14 bases unmatched.

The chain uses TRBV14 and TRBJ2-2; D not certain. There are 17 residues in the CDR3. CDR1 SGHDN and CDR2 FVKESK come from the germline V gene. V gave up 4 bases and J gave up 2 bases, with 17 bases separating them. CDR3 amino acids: CASSLRYDGSNTGELFF. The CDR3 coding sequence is TGTGCCAGCAGCCTGAGGTACGATGGATCAAACACCGGGGAGCTGTTTTTT. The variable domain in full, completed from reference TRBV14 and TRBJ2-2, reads EAGVTQFPSHSVIEKGQTVTLRCDPISGHDNLYWYRRVMGKEIKFLLHFVKESKQDESGMPNNRFLAERTGGTYSTLKVQPAELEDSGVYFCASSLRYDGSNTGELFFGEGSRLTVL.

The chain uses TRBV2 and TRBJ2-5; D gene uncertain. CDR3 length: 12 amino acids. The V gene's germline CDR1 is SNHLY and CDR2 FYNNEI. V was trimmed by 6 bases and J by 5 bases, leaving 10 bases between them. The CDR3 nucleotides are TGTGCCAGCAGCAGGTCCGGTGAGACCCAGTACTTC. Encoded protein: CASSRSGETQYF. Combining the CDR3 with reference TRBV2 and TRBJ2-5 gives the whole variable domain EPEVTQTPSHQVTQMGQEVILRCVPISNHLYFYWYRQILGQKVEFLVSFYNNEISEKSEIFDDQFSVERPDGSNFTLKIRSTKLEDSAMYFCASSRSGETQYFGPGTRLLVL.

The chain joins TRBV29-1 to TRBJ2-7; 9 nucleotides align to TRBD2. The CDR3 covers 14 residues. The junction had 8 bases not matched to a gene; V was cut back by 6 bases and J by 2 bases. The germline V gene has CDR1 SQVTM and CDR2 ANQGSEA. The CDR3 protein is CSVARTSDTYEQYF. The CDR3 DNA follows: TGCAGCGTGGCGCGGACTAGCGACACCTACGAGCAGTACTTC.

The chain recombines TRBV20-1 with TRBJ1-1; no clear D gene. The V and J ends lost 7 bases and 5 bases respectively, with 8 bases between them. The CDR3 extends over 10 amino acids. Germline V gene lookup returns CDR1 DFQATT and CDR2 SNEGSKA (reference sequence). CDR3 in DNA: TGCAGTGTAGCGGGGACTGAAGCTTTCTTT. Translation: CSVAGTEAFF.

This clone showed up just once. CDR3 protein: CASSLKGAGNTIYF. The DNA for the CDR3 is TGTGCCAGCAGCTTAAAAGGGGCGGGAAACACCATATATTTT. The V gene is TRBV7-9, the J gene TRBJ1-3, with a weak D call TRBD1 (5 bases). The ends were cut back, 2 bases at V and 4 bases at J, with 9 bases in the middle. Per germline, CDR1 SEHNR and CDR2 FQNEAQ (reference sequence). The CDR3 is 14 amino acids.

The CDR3 region is CASSPITGGSYEQYF. CDR3 DNA: TGTGCCAGCAGTCCAATTACAGGGGGCTCCTACGAGCAGTACTTC. The rearrangement uses TRBV28 and TRBJ2-7, with 8 bases aligning to TRBD1. CDR3 length equals 15 residues. The V gene end was trimmed by 5 bases and the J gene end by 0 bases; junction bases not matched to a gene: 6. Germline CDR1 MDHEN, CDR2 SYDVKM.

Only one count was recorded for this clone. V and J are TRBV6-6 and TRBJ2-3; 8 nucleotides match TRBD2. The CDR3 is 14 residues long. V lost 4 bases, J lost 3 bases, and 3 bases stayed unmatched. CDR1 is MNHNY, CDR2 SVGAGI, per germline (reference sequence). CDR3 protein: CASSFKRGTDTQYF. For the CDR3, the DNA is TGTGCCAGCAGTTTTAAGCGGGGGACAGATACGCAGTATTTT.

The CDR3 nucleotides read TGTGCCAGCAGCCACCCCGGGACAGCGGTCTACGAGCAGTACTTC. Its protein is CASSHPGTAVYEQYF. The chain links TRBV4-2 to TRBJ2-7; 7 nucleotides line up with TRBD1. CDR3 length equals 15 residues. Germline lookup yields CDR1 LGHNA and CDR2 YNFKEQ. V shed 3 bases, J shed 3 bases, and the junction held 8 bases outside the gene matches.

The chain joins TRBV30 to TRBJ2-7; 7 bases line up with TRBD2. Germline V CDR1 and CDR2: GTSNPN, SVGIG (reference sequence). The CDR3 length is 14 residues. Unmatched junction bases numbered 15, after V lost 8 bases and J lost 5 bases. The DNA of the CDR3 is TGTGCCGCGGGTACTAGCGTCGTGTTCAACGAGCAGTACTTC. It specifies CAAGTSVVFNEQYF.

CDR3 protein: CASSPTGQGIKPQHF. In nucleotides, the CDR3 is TGTGCCAGCAGTCCCACTGGACAGGGGATTAAGCCCCAGCATTTT. V is TRBV28 and J is TRBJ1-5; 9 nucleotides agree with TRBD1. With V trimmed by 5 bases and J by 8 bases, 10 bases remained unmatched. This CDR3 comprises 15 residues. The V gene's germline CDR1 is MDHEN and CDR2 SYDVKM. Supplemented by reference TRBV28 and TRBJ1-5, the full variable domain reads DVKVTQSSRYLVKRTGEKVFLECVQDMDHENMFWYRQDPGLGLRLIYFSYDVKMKEKGDIPEGYSVSREKKERFSLILESASTNQTSMYLCASSPTGQGIKPQHFGDGTRLSIL.

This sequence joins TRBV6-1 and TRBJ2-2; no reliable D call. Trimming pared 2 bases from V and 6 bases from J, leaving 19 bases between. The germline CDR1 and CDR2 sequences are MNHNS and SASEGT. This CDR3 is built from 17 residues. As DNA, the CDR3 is TGTGCCAGCAGTGAATTGCCAGCCGGCCGTCGACCCGGGGAGCTGTTTTTT. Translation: CASSELPAGRRPGELFF.

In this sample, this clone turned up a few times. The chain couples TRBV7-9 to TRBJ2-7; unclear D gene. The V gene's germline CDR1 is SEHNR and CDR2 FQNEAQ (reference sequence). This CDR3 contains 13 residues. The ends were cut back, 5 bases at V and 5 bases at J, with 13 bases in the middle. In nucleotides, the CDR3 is TGTGCCAGCAGCCCCACCCCCCGAGACGAGCAGTACTTC. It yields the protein CASSPTPRDEQYF.

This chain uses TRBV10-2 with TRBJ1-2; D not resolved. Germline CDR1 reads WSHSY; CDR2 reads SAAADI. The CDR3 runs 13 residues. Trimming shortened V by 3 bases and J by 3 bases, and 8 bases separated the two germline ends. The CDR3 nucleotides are TGCGCCAGCAGTGACGACCCATACTATGGCTACACCTTC. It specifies CASSDDPYYGYTF.